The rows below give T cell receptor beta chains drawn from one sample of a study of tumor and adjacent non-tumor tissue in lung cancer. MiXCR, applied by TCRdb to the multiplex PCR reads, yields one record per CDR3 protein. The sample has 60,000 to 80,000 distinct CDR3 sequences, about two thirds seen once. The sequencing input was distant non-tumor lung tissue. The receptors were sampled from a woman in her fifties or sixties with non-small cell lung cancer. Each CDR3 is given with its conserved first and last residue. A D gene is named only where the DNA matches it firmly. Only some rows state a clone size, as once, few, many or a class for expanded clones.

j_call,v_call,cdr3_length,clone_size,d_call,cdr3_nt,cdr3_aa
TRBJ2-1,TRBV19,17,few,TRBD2,TGTGCCAGTAGCTGGACAGGGACTAGCGGTTCCTACAATGAGCAGTTCTTC,CASSWTGTSGSYNEQFF
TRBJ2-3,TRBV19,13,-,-,TGTGCCAGTAGTATAGGGGATAGAGGTACGCAGTATTTT,CASSIGDRGTQYF
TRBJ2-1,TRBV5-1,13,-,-,TGCGGCTGCAGTCCTAACAGAAACAATGAGCAGTTCTTC,CGCSPNRNNEQFF
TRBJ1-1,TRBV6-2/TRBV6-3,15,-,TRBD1,TGTGCTAGCAGTTACTCGGGGACAGAGGCCACTGAAGCTTTCTTT,CASSYSGTEATEAFF
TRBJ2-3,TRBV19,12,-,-,TGTGCCAGTAGAGGAACAGAAGATACGCAGTATTTT,CASRGTEDTQYF
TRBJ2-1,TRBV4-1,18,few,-,TGCGCCAGCAGCCAAGAGGGGGGTGGGCGGTTGGGGCACAATGAGCAGTTCTTC,CASSQEGGGRLGHNEQFF
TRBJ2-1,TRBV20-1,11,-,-,TGCAGCATCGTGACTAGCAATGAGCAGTTCTTC,CSIVTSNEQFF
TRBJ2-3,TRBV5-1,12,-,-,TGCACCAGCAGCCCACCTTCAGATACGCAGTATTTT,CTSSPPSDTQYF
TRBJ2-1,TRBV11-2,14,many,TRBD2,TGTGCCAGCAGCTTAGATCCTAGCGGGAGAACTCCGGTCTTC,CASSLDPSGRTPVF
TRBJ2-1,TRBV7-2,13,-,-,TGTGCCAGCAGCCAGCGGACCAGGAATGGGCAGTTCTTC,CASSQRTRNGQFF
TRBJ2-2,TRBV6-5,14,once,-,TGTGCCAGCAGCTGGGACTTTAACACCGGGAAGCTGTTCTTT,CASSWDFNTGKLFF
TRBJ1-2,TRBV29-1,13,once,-,TGCAGCGTGACAGTGGGCGGTCGGTATGGCTACATCTTC,CSVTVGGRYGYIF
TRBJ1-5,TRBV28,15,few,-,TGTGCCAGCAGTTTATGGGGTCACAGCAATCAGCCCCAGCATTTT,CASSLWGHSNQPQHF
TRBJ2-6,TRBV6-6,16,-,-,TGTGCAAACACCAAGGAGGCGTATTCTGGGGCCAACGTCCTGACTTTC,CANTKEAYSGANVLTF
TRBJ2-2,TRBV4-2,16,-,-,TGTGCCAGCAACCAAAATGCGAACACGAACACCGGGGAGCTGTTTTTT,CASNQNANTNTGELFF
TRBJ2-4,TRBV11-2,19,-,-,TGTGTCAGCAGCTCAACCGGGACTCTTCAATTATTAGCCAAAAACATTCAGTACTTC,CVSSSTGTLQLLAKNIQYF
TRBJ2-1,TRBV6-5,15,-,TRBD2,TGTGCCAGCAGGACTAGCGGGAGGATCTACAATGAGCAGTTCTTC,CASRTSGRIYNEQFF
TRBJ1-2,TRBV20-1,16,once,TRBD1,TGCAGTACTAGACTGACAGGGGGCTTGGTTGCCTATGGCTACACCTTC,CSTRLTGGLVAYGYTF
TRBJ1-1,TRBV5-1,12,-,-,TGCGCCAGCAGCGACGGGAGAAGTGAAGCTATCTTT,CASSDGRSEAIF
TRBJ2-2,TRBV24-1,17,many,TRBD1,TGTGCCACCAGTGATTCTCCCGGGACAGCAAACACCGGGGAGCTGTTTTTT,CATSDSPGTANTGELFF
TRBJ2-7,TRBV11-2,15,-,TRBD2,TGTGCCAGCAACCGCACAACTAGCGGGAGTTACGAGCAGTACTTC,CASNRTTSGSYEQYF
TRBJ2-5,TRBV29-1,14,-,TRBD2,TGCAGCGGTGGTCAAGGGGAGGGCGTGGAGGCCCAGTACTTC,CSGGQGEGVEAQYF
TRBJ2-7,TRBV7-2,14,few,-,TGTGCCAGCAGCTTAGACCTCCCACCCTACGAGCAGTACTTC,CASSLDLPPYEQYF
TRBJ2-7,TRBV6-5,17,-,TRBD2,TGTGCCAGCAGTTCCGCTACCGTGACTAGCGGGAGTCGTTTGCAGTATTTC,CASSSATVTSGSRLQYF
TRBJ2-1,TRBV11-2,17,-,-,TGTGCCAGCAGCTTAAGGGGGATTGTACTCTCCTACAATGAGCAGTTCTTC,CASSLRGIVLSYNEQFF
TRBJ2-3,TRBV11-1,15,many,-,TGTGCCGGCAGCTTGGGGAGTTCGGGGGTGAATACGCAGTATTTT,CAGSLGSSGVNTQYF
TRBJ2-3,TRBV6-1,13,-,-,TGTGCCAGTAGTCGGAGCAATACAGATACGCAGTATTTT,CASSRSNTDTQYF
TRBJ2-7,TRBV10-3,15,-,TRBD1,TGTGCCATCAGTCTCGGGACAGGGAATTCCTACGAGCAGTACTTC,CAISLGTGNSYEQYF
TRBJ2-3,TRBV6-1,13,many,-,TGTGCCAGCAGTGAAGCTTGGGTAGATACGCAGTATTTT,CASSEAWVDTQYF
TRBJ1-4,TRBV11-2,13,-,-,TGTACCAGCAGCTTAGATCTATGGGGATCACTGTCTTTT,CTSSLDLWGSLSF
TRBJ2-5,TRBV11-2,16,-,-,TGTGCCAGCAGCTTAGAGGCCCCGGGATCCGTAGGGACCCAGTGCTTC,CASSLEAPGSVGTQCF
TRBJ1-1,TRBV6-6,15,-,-,TGTGCCAGCACACCTGGAGGACAGAGAGACACTGAAGCTTTCTTT,CASTPGGQRDTEAFF
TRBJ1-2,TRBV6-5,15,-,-,TGTACCAGGAGTTACTCGAGAGGAGAGGGTTATGGCTACACCTTC,CTRSYSRGEGYGYTF
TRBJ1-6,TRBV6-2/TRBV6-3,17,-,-,TGTGTCAGCAGTTATTCTACGGCGACAGTTGGTAATTCACCCCTCCACTTT,CVSSYSTATVGNSPLHF
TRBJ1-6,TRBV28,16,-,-,TGTGCCAGCAGCTGTCCTCAGACAGGTAATAATTCACCCCTCCACTTT,CASSCPQTGNNSPLHF
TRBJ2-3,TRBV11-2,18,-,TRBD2,TGTGCCAGCAGCTCGGCCCCACGAGCGGGAGTTTCGACAGATACGCAGTATTTT,CASSSAPRAGVSTDTQYF
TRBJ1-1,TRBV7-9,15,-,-,TGTGCCAGCAGCTTAGCTCAGGGGACCTCCACTGAAGCTTTCTTT,CASSLAQGTSTEAFF